A selection of T cell receptor beta chains follows, all from one sample in a study of tumor-infiltrating lymphocytes in primary liver carcinoma. TCRdb reanalysed the multiplex PCR reads using MiXCR and keeps one entry per CDR3 protein. The sample consists of 35,000 to 40,000 distinct CDR3 sequences, roughly 80% of them appearing once. Sequencing used tumor-adjacent normal liver tissue. The receptors stem from a man aged 35 to 55 with primary liver carcinoma and hepatitis B virus infection. Each CDR3 is given with its conserved first and last residue. The D gene is left open where the match is weak. Where a row states a size, it is once, few, many or the class of an expanded clone; other rows omit it.

cdr3_length clone_size j_call v_call d_call cdr3_nt cdr3_aa
15 - TRBJ2-6 TRBV11-2 - TGTGCCACCCAGCGGCCGCGCTCTTGGGCTAACGCCCTGACTTTC CATQRPRSWANALTF
16 few TRBJ2-3 TRBV10-3 TRBD2 TGTGCCGTCAGTGCCTGGCAGCGGGAGCTCACAGATACGCAGTATTTT CAVSAWQRELTDTQYF
14 - TRBJ2-7 TRBV11-2 - TGTGCCAGCAGCTTAGATGCTAGGGGCTACGAGCAGTACTTC CASSLDARGYEQYF
12 - TRBJ2-5 TRBV12-3/TRBV12-4 - TGTGCCAGCACCCTGGAGATGAAGGTCCAGTACTTC CASTLEMKVQYF
14 many TRBJ2-7 TRBV11-2 - TGTGCCAGCAGCCCCAGGGGAGGGCCCTACGAGCAGTACTTC CASSPRGGPYEQYF
15 - TRBJ2-7 TRBV6-2/TRBV6-3 - TGTGCCAGGAGTTATAAGCATAGCGGCTCCTACGAGCAATACTTC CARSYKHSGSYEQYF
13 - TRBJ2-7 TRBV29-1 TRBD1 TGCAGCGTTGAAGGGACAGGTTCCGATGAGCAGTACTTC CSVEGTGSDEQYF
15 - TRBJ2-1 TRBV4-2 TRBD2 TGTGCCAGCAGCCAAGAAGCGGGAGAACACAATGAGCAGTTCTTC CASSQEAGEHNEQFF
12 - TRBJ1-2 TRBV12-3/TRBV12-4 - TGTGCCGGCGGCCCGGGTTACTATGGTTACACCTTC CAGGPGYYGYTF
14 - TRBJ1-1 TRBV12-3/TRBV12-4 - TGTACCAGCAGCTCTTCCGATGCGAACACTGAAGCTTCCTTT CTSSSSDANTEASF
15 - TRBJ1-5 TRBV11-3 - TGTGCCAACTGCTTAGATCTGAGGGTGGCTCAGCCCCAGAATTTT CANCLDLRVAQPQNF
13 - TRBJ1-2 TRBV11-2 - TGTGCCAGCAGCTCTGCCGAGGGCTCCAGCTACACCTTC CASSSAEGSSYTF
15 many TRBJ1-2 TRBV7-9 - TGTGCCAGCAGTGCAGGGGCTACGGCCATCTATGGCTACACCTTC CASSAGATAIYGYTF
14 - TRBJ2-1 TRBV5-1 - TGCGCCAGCTGCTCTGCAGGAGCCTACAATGACCAGTTCTTC CASCSAGAYNDQFF
15 - TRBJ2-2 TRBV4-2 - TGTGCCAGTAGTCAGGGGCGAGACGGCGCAGGGGAGCTGCTTTTT CASSQGRDGAGELLF
13 - TRBJ1-1 TRBV10-2 - TGCGCCAGCAGTGAAGCAGGAAACTCTGAAGCTTTCTTT CASSEAGNSEAFF
13 many TRBJ1-2 TRBV28 - TGTGCCAGCAGTTTGGCCGGTGACTATGGCTACACCTTC CASSLAGDYGYTF
14 once TRBJ2-7 TRBV5-1 - TGCGTCAGCAGCTTGACCGCGGACGGGTACGAGCAGTACTTC CVSSLTADGYEQYF
15 - TRBJ2-7 TRBV7-9 - TGTGTCAGCAGCTTAGGCGGTAGCGGCGCCTACGAGCAGTACTTC CVSSLGGSGAYEQYF
13 medium-sized TRBJ2-1 TRBV6-2/TRBV6-3 - TGTGCCAGCAGTTGGGACGGTTACAATGAGCAGTTCTTC CASSWDGYNEQFF
15 - TRBJ1-4 TRBV29-1 TRBD1 TGCAGCGCCCCCGGGACAGGGACCTGGGATGAAAAGTTGTTTTTT CSAPGTGTWDEKLFF
16 - TRBJ2-2 TRBV6-6 - TGTGCCAGCCGTTCCCCGAGAGGGGGGAGTACCGGGGAACTGTTTTTT CASRSPRGGSTGELFF
15 - TRBJ2-1 TRBV2 - TGTGCCAGCATCCAACCCATACTCAAGTACAATGAGCAGTTCTTC CASIQPILKYNEQFF
14 - TRBJ2-7 TRBV7-9 TRBD1 TGTGACAGCAGCTTAGATACGACAGGGCTCAAGCAGTACTTC CDSSLDTTGLKQYF
19 medium-sized TRBJ1-4 TRBV4-3 TRBD1 TGCGCCAGCAGCCAAGAGTATGGCAGGGGGCGCGAAACTAATGAAAAACTGTTTTTT CASSQEYGRGRETNEKLFF
15 - TRBJ1-1 TRBV4-1 TRBD1 TGCGCCAGCAGCCGATCAAGGGAGGGACAGACTGAAGTTTTCTTT CASSRSREGQTEVFF
15 - TRBJ1-1 TRBV13 - TGTGCCAGCAGCTTCCGAGGAACAGTGAATACTGAAGCTTTCTTT CASSFRGTVNTEAFF
15 - TRBJ2-1 TRBV6-1 - TGTGCCAGCAGCGTGGCAGGGAGCTCCTACATTGAGAAGTTCTTC CASSVAGSSYIEKFF